Sequencing of this TCR beta chain was carried out in a study of cytomegalovirus exposure and HLA in healthy donors. Study-level findings and limits: What TCR beta sequences reportedly achieved was accurate prediction of HLA-A and HLA-B alleles in most subjects. In presence/absence analyses, roughly uniform sequencing depth across donors was assumed. Among donors in an Asian-associated ancestry cluster, a later analysis reportedly found fewer N-insertions than the roughly 700-donor mean.

This clone was detected a few times. Its antigen remains unknown. The CDR3 is 11 residues long. Germline lookup yields CDR1 DFQATT and CDR2 SNEGSKA (reference sequence). Trimming left V 3 bases short and J 5 bases short, with 7 bases between. Though nominally healthy at sampling, donors likely had unrecorded immune exposures. PCR was performed using 60 Vbeta and 13 Jbeta primers. Measured with immunoSEQ multiplex PCR; TCRdb has only the in-frame clones, and not every one. The sample carries about 190,000 clones, 81% recorded once. The origin of this receptor is a woman aged 25 to 39 in good health and CMV-seronegative. V usage is TRBV20-1 and J usage is TRBJ1-2; D is undetermined. The source material was PBMCs. DNA for the CDR3: TGCAGTGCTAGTCCGGGTTATGGCTACACCTTC. This gives the protein CSASPGYGYTF.